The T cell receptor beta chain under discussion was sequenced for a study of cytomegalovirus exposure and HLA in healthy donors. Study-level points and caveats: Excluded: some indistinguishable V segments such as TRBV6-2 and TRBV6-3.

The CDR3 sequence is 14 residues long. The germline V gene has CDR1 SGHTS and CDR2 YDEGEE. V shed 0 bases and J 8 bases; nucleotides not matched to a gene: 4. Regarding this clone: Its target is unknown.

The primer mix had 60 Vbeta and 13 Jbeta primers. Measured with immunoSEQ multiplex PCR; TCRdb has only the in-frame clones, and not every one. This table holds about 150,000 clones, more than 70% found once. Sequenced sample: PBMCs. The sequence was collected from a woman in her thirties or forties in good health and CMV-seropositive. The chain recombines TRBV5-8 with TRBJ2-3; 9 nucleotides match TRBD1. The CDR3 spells CASSLDRGLGTQYF. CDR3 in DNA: TGTGCCAGCAGCTTGGACAGGGGGCTGGGTACGCAGTATTTT.